This T cell receptor beta chain was retrieved from a study of identical twins. Unique molecular identifiers were in the cDNA, with template-switch universal primer binding. TCRdb re-called the 5' RACE reads through MiXCR, storing one row per CDR3 protein. The sample lists some 900,000 distinct CDR3 sequences, roughly an eighth occurring once. This clonotype was counted between two and nine times. The CDR3 is 18 amino acids. Trimming removed 2 bases from V and 7 bases from J; junction bases left unmatched: 10. The germline V gene encodes CDR1 SGHAT and CDR2 FQDESV (reference sequence). These data were also reused for a study on yellow fever vaccine responses in identical twins. That publication notes: Convergence reportedly seemed to mark part of the twins' vaccine T cell response, with personalization marking the rest.

The chain combines TRBV11-1 with TRBJ2-1; 14 bases align to TRBD2. The sequence derives from a young woman in good health. What was sequenced was PBMCs. DNA for the CDR3: TGTGCCAGCAGCTTAAGACTAGCGGGGGGGCCATCTAGTAATGAGCAGTTCTTC. It translates to CASSLRLAGGPSSNEQFF.